These 12 T cell receptor beta chains were all obtained from the same sample, sequenced in a study of early T cells in non-severe SARS-CoV-2 infection. Via MiXCR, TCRdb re-called the 5' RACE reads, giving one row per CDR3 protein. This sample carries about 31,000 distinct CDR3 sequences, under 6% of them seen once, and the ten largest clones take about 5%. Sequencing used whole blood. The receptors stem from an adult who was a healthcare worker with PCR-confirmed SARS-CoV-2 infection or an uninfected control (not recorded which).

There are many counts of this clonotype. The chain is built from TRBV18 and TRBJ1-2; no reliable D call. The CDR3 extends over 14 amino acids. CDR1 and CDR2 from the germline V gene are KGHSH and LQKENI. The germline V and J ends were trimmed by 4 bases and 4 bases, with 13 bases remaining between them. CDR3 DNA: TGTGCCAGCTCACTCTCCGGGATCCTCTATGGCTACACCTTC. The encoded protein is CASSLSGILYGYTF.

The sample holds many counts of this clonotype. This chain links TRBV29-1 with TRBJ1-5; D gene uncertain. The germline CDR1 and CDR2 sequences are SQVTM and ANQGSEA. The germline V and J ends were trimmed by 3 bases and 1 base, with 10 bases remaining between them. The CDR3 runs to 14 residues. CDR3 protein: CSVEAGGSNQPQHF. CDR3 in DNA: TGCAGCGTTGAGGCCGGAGGGAGCAATCAGCCCCAGCATTTT.

This clonotype came up many times. This chain links TRBV6-5 with TRBJ2-1; D is ambiguous. The germline V and J ends were trimmed by 2 bases and 0 bases, with 14 bases remaining between them. The CDR3 loop spans 17 amino acids. CDR1 and CDR2 from the germline V gene are MNHEY and SVGAGI. CDR3 nucleotide sequence: TGTGCCAGCAGTTACCCACCAGGTGGTAGCTCCTACAATGAGCAGTTCTTC. It is translated as CASSYPPGGSSYNEQFF.

This clonotype was detected many times. The V gene is TRBV6-2 or TRBV6-3, the J gene TRBJ1-1; no clear D gene. CDR1 is MNHEY and CDR2 is SVGEGT in the germline V gene. The CDR3 is 11 residues long. Trimming shortened V by 2 bases and J by 6 bases, and 4 bases separated the two germline ends. Here the CDR3 reads CASSYGPEAFF. The DNA of the CDR3 is TGTGCCAGCAGTTACGGCCCTGAAGCTTTCTTT.

Worth noting for this clonotype: This may be a read error: a much more frequent sequence differs by one nucleotide. The gene calls are TRBV9 and TRBJ2-7, with TRBD2 identical over 14 bases. CDR3 size: 16 residues. Germline CDR1 is SGDLS and CDR2 is YYNGEE. For the CDR3, the DNA is TGTGCCAGAAGCGTAGGACTAGCGGGAGGAAGCTACGAGCAGTACTTC. Its translation: CARSVGLAGGSYEQYF.

This clonotype showed up many times. The chain recombines TRBV13 with TRBJ2-3; D is undetermined. There are 11 residues in the CDR3. Looked up from germline, CDR1 is PRHDT and CDR2 is FYEKMQ (reference sequence). Trimming cost V 7 bases and J 5 bases, with 7 bases left between them. The CDR3 nucleotides are TGTGCCAGCACCACAGTAGATACGCAGTATTTT. This translates into CASTTVDTQYF.

In its sample, this clonotype was seen many times. The rearrangement joins TRBV12-3 or TRBV12-4 to TRBJ2-1, with 9 bases aligning to TRBD2. The V and J ends lost 2 bases and 7 bases, in that order; junction bases with no gene match: 6. The CDR3 spans 15 residues. The CDR3 here is CASSLRSSGDNEQFF. The CDR3 bases are TGTGCCAGCAGTTTAAGATCTAGCGGGGATAATGAGCAGTTCTTC.

This clonotype was picked up many times. J is TRBJ2-1 and V is TRBV28; 7 nucleotides match TRBD1. CDR1 is MDHEN, CDR2 SYDVKM, per germline. CDR3 length: 14 amino acids. J gave up 1 base and V 4 bases, and 1 base lay outside the gene matches. As DNA, the CDR3 is TGTGCCAGCAGTTCGACAGGGTCCTACAATGAGCAGTTCTTC. This gives the protein CASSSTGSYNEQFF.

The chain uses TRBV29-1 and TRBJ2-1; 16 bases are a match to TRBD2. Germline-derived CDR1 and CDR2 are SQVTM and ANQGSEA. V gave up 8 bases and J gave up 7 bases; unmatched junction bases: 5. The CDR3 extends over 14 amino acids. CDR3 sequence reads: CSTGLAGGGNEQFF. The CDR3 DNA reads as TGCAGCACGGGACTAGCGGGAGGGGGAAATGAGCAGTTCTTC.

There are many counts of this clonotype. V is TRBV3-1 and J is TRBJ2-3; tentatively, D is TRBD2 (5 bases). CDR3 length: 13 amino acids. V was pared by 1 base and J by 8 bases, with 10 bases between. Germline CDR1 is LGHDT and CDR2 is YNNKEL (reference sequence). DNA for the CDR3: TGTGCCAGCAGCCAAGGCGAGGGAGCTACGCAGTATTTT. Amino acids: CASSQGEGATQYF.

This clonotype was counted ten times or more. The chain is built from TRBV19 and TRBJ2-5, with a possible D match to TRBD1 (7 bases). CDR3 length equals 16 residues. Germline V lookup: CDR1 LNHDA, CDR2 SQIVND (reference sequence). V was clipped by 1 base and J by 5 bases, with 17 bases between them. CDR3: CASSIGWEQGRETQYF. CDR3 in DNA: TGTGCCAGTAGTATAGGCTGGGAACAGGGGAGGGAGACCCAGTACTTC.

The chain combines TRBV6-5 with TRBJ1-5; a possible D gene is TRBD1 (5 bases). With 2 bases removed from V and 1 base from J, the gap between germline ends came to 6 bases. Germline lookup yields CDR1 MNHEY and CDR2 SVGAGI. The CDR3 is 14 residues long. CDR3 residues: CASSYGGSNQPQHF. In DNA, the CDR3 is TGTGCCAGCAGTTACGGGGGAAGCAATCAGCCCCAGCATTTT.